Listed below are T cell receptor beta chains from one sample, sequenced in a study of T-cell memory formation after mild COVID-19. Each CDR3 protein is one row after TCRdb ran MiXCR on the 5' RACE reads. The table lists around 50,000 distinct CDR3 sequences, less than 15% of them singletons, with roughly 22% in the top ten. Sequenced sample: PBMCs or a T cell subset sorted from them (not recorded which). The source is a man younger than 35 who had mild COVID-19 (a few samples of this study predate the infection). Cell type and time point are not known. Each CDR3 is given with its conserved first and last residue. Fields, in order: D gene, V gene, J gene, clone size, CDR3 DNA, CDR3 protein. The D gene is left open where the match is weak. Clone size is not always given. Where it is, it says once, few, many or a class for expanded clones.

d_call: -; v_call: TRBV10-3; j_call: TRBJ2-7; clone_size: many; cdr3_nt: TGTGCCATCAGTGAGTCTGCGAAACGTACTGGTGCCGAGCAGTACTTC; cdr3_aa: CAISESAKRTGAEQYF
d_call: TRBD1; v_call: TRBV20-1; j_call: TRBJ2-3; clone_size: few; cdr3_nt: TGCAGTGCTAGTAAACCGGGACAGGGGTCAGATACGCAGTATTTT; cdr3_aa: CSASKPGQGSDTQYF
d_call: -; v_call: TRBV20-1; j_call: TRBJ2-3; clone_size: many; cdr3_nt: TGCAGTGCAACCCTTACGGGTACAGATACGCAGTATTTT; cdr3_aa: CSATLTGTDTQYF
d_call: -; v_call: TRBV6-5; j_call: TRBJ2-7; clone_size: many; cdr3_nt: TGTGCCAGCAGTTATGTACAGGGAGGCGAGCAGTACTTC; cdr3_aa: CASSYVQGGEQYF
d_call: TRBD2; v_call: TRBV5-6; j_call: TRBJ2-1; clone_size: -; cdr3_nt: TGTGCCAGCAGCTCGGGACTAGCAGCGAATGAGCAGTTCTTC; cdr3_aa: CASSSGLAANEQFF
d_call: -; v_call: TRBV7-2; j_call: TRBJ2-5; clone_size: many; cdr3_nt: TGTGCCAGCAGCTTTATTTGGGGGAATGACGGGACCCAGTACTTC; cdr3_aa: CASSFIWGNDGTQYF
d_call: -; v_call: TRBV5-1; j_call: TRBJ1-1; clone_size: -; cdr3_nt: TGCGCCAGCAGCCACCGCCCGGCTTTCTTT; cdr3_aa: CASSHRPAFF
d_call: -; v_call: TRBV3-1; j_call: TRBJ2-3; clone_size: few; cdr3_nt: TGTGCCAGCAGCTACCCCGGGACTCCAACCACAGATACGCAGTATTTT; cdr3_aa: CASSYPGTPTTDTQYF
d_call: TRBD1; v_call: TRBV6-2/TRBV6-3; j_call: TRBJ2-5; clone_size: -; cdr3_nt: TGTGCCAGCAGAGTTGGACAGGCGCGAGAGACCCAGTACTTC; cdr3_aa: CASRVGQARETQYF
d_call: TRBD1; v_call: TRBV29-1; j_call: TRBJ1-1; clone_size: -; cdr3_nt: TGCAGCCCAGACAGGGGTGGGGGAGCTTTCTTT; cdr3_aa: CSPDRGGGAFF
d_call: TRBD2; v_call: TRBV20-1; j_call: TRBJ2-5; clone_size: many; cdr3_nt: TGCAGCCCCCAAGTGGCGGGGGGGGCAGGAGAGACCCAGTACTTC; cdr3_aa: CSPQVAGGAGETQYF
d_call: -; v_call: TRBV7-3; j_call: TRBJ2-1; clone_size: few; cdr3_nt: TGTGCCAGCAGCTCAGACTGTAATTTAACCTACAATGAGCAGTTCTTC; cdr3_aa: CASSSDCNLTYNEQFF
d_call: TRBD2; v_call: TRBV20-1; j_call: TRBJ2-7; clone_size: many; cdr3_nt: TGCAGTGCTAGTAGTCTAGCGGGGGGCTACGAGCAGTACTTC; cdr3_aa: CSASSLAGGYEQYF
d_call: -; v_call: TRBV9; j_call: TRBJ2-3; clone_size: -; cdr3_nt: TGTGCCAGCAGCGTAGGGACTAGCACAGATACGCAGTATTTT; cdr3_aa: CASSVGTSTDTQYF
d_call: -; v_call: TRBV7-7; j_call: TRBJ2-5; clone_size: -; cdr3_nt: TGTGCTAGCAGCTTAGGCGGGGTAGAGACCCAGTACTTC; cdr3_aa: CASSLGGVETQYF
d_call: -; v_call: TRBV18; j_call: TRBJ1-3; clone_size: -; cdr3_nt: TGTGCCGGCTCACCAGTATTGGACGGGCACTCTGGAAACACCATATATTTT; cdr3_aa: CAGSPVLDGHSGNTIYF
d_call: -; v_call: TRBV3-1; j_call: TRBJ2-1; clone_size: few; cdr3_nt: TGTGCCAGCAGCCAAGATTCCAGGCGGGTCGGGGAGCAGTTCTTC; cdr3_aa: CASSQDSRRVGEQFF
d_call: -; v_call: TRBV7-2; j_call: TRBJ1-2; clone_size: -; cdr3_nt: TGTGCCAGCAGTAGGGGCGGATCTAACTATGGCTACACCTTC; cdr3_aa: CASSRGGSNYGYTF
d_call: TRBD1; v_call: TRBV20-1; j_call: TRBJ2-2; clone_size: few; cdr3_nt: TGCAGTGCTAGACCCCGGACAGGGTGGACCGGGGAGCTGTTTTTT; cdr3_aa: CSARPRTGWTGELFF
d_call: -; v_call: TRBV4-2; j_call: TRBJ1-2; clone_size: few; cdr3_nt: TGTGCCAGCAGCCAAGCATTGGGGAGAGGCTACACCTTC; cdr3_aa: CASSQALGRGYTF
d_call: -; v_call: TRBV7-8; j_call: TRBJ1-4; clone_size: -; cdr3_nt: TGTGCCAGCAGGTCGTCTCCTGATAAGGGGGAAAAACTGTTTTTT; cdr3_aa: CASRSSPDKGEKLFF
d_call: -; v_call: TRBV4-1; j_call: TRBJ2-7; clone_size: few; cdr3_nt: TGCGCCAGCAGCCAAGGCCCGGCAGAATACGAGCAGTACTTC; cdr3_aa: CASSQGPAEYEQYF
d_call: TRBD2; v_call: TRBV20-1; j_call: TRBJ2-1; clone_size: few; cdr3_nt: TGCAGTGCTAGGACTAGCTCTAGCTCCTACAATGAGCAGTTCTTC; cdr3_aa: CSARTSSSSYNEQFF
d_call: -; v_call: TRBV19; j_call: TRBJ1-5; clone_size: -; cdr3_nt: TGTGCCAGTACGCCGCCCTCCGCAGGGAGGGATCAGCCCCAGCATTTT; cdr3_aa: CASTPPSAGRDQPQHF
d_call: -; v_call: TRBV12-3/TRBV12-4; j_call: TRBJ2-1; clone_size: -; cdr3_nt: TGTGCCAGCAGTTTGGGCCATAATGAGCAGTTCTTC; cdr3_aa: CASSLGHNEQFF
d_call: TRBD1; v_call: TRBV10-2; j_call: TRBJ1-1; clone_size: few; cdr3_nt: TGCGCCAGCAGGGGGACAGGGAGCACTGAAGCTTTCTTT; cdr3_aa: CASRGTGSTEAFF
d_call: TRBD2; v_call: TRBV7-9; j_call: TRBJ2-1; clone_size: many; cdr3_nt: TGTGCCAGCAGCTTAAGGGTCGGGACTAGCGGGGAAAGAAGATACAATGAGCAGTTCTTC; cdr3_aa: CASSLRVGTSGERRYNEQFF
d_call: TRBD1; v_call: TRBV4-2; j_call: TRBJ2-3; clone_size: few; cdr3_nt: TGTGCCAGCAGCCGGCAGGGACAGGGGGCGGATACGCAGTATTTT; cdr3_aa: CASSRQGQGADTQYF
d_call: TRBD1; v_call: TRBV6-4; j_call: TRBJ2-3; clone_size: -; cdr3_nt: TGTGCCAGCAGTGACAGGACAGGGGGAGATACGCAGTATTTT; cdr3_aa: CASSDRTGGDTQYF
d_call: -; v_call: TRBV5-1; j_call: TRBJ2-1; clone_size: few; cdr3_nt: TGCGCCAGCAGGGTAGACAGCTACAATGAGCAGTTCTTC; cdr3_aa: CASRVDSYNEQFF
d_call: TRBD1; v_call: TRBV12-3/TRBV12-4; j_call: TRBJ2-7; clone_size: few; cdr3_nt: TGTGCCAGCAAGGGACAGGCCTACGAGCAGTACTTC; cdr3_aa: CASKGQAYEQYF
d_call: -; v_call: TRBV9; j_call: TRBJ2-7; clone_size: many; cdr3_nt: TGTGCCAGCAGCCCGCGAATGACATACTCCTACGAGCAGTACTTC; cdr3_aa: CASSPRMTYSYEQYF
d_call: TRBD2; v_call: TRBV7-8; j_call: TRBJ2-3; clone_size: -; cdr3_nt: TGTGCCAGCAGCCACCGCAGGGACTATGTCACAGATACGCAGTATTTT; cdr3_aa: CASSHRRDYVTDTQYF
d_call: -; v_call: TRBV29-1; j_call: TRBJ1-1; clone_size: many; cdr3_nt: TGTACAGGTCTGAGGAACACTGAAGCTTTCTTT; cdr3_aa: CTGLRNTEAFF
d_call: -; v_call: TRBV6-2/TRBV6-3; j_call: TRBJ2-3; clone_size: few; cdr3_nt: TGTGCCAGCACCCGGGTACCCGTTAGCACAGATACGCAGTATTTT; cdr3_aa: CASTRVPVSTDTQYF
d_call: -; v_call: TRBV4-3; j_call: TRBJ2-1; clone_size: -; cdr3_nt: TGCGCCAGCAGCCAAGATCTGGGGGGCTCCTACAATGAGCAGTTCTTC; cdr3_aa: CASSQDLGGSYNEQFF
d_call: TRBD1; v_call: TRBV5-1; j_call: TRBJ1-4; clone_size: -; cdr3_nt: TGCGCCAGCAGCGGGACGGACAGGGGGGAAAAACTGTTTTTT; cdr3_aa: CASSGTDRGEKLFF
d_call: TRBD1; v_call: TRBV6-6; j_call: TRBJ2-3; clone_size: many; cdr3_nt: TGTGCCAGCAGTTACGATGGGACAGGGGTGACAGATACGCAGTATTTT; cdr3_aa: CASSYDGTGVTDTQYF
d_call: -; v_call: TRBV5-6; j_call: TRBJ1-2; clone_size: many; cdr3_nt: TGTGCCAGCATCGCGAGGACGGCCTGGGGTTATGGCTACACCTTC; cdr3_aa: CASIARTAWGYGYTF
d_call: -; v_call: TRBV6-1; j_call: TRBJ1-1; clone_size: -; cdr3_nt: TGTGCCAGCAGTGACAGGGTGGACACTGAAGCTTTCTTT; cdr3_aa: CASSDRVDTEAFF
d_call: -; v_call: TRBV11-2; j_call: TRBJ2-1; clone_size: few; cdr3_nt: TGTGCCAGCAGCTTGGTGAGAGACAATGAGCAGTTCTTC; cdr3_aa: CASSLVRDNEQFF
d_call: -; v_call: TRBV6-6; j_call: TRBJ1-2; clone_size: many; cdr3_nt: TGTGCCAGCAGTTACGTTCAGGCCCTAGATGGCTACACCTTC; cdr3_aa: CASSYVQALDGYTF
d_call: -; v_call: TRBV15; j_call: TRBJ2-1; clone_size: few; cdr3_nt: TGTGCCACCAGCAGAGAGTCGTGGGCTAGACAACGATACAATGAGCAGTTCTTC; cdr3_aa: CATSRESWARQRYNEQFF
d_call: TRBD1; v_call: TRBV19; j_call: TRBJ2-2; clone_size: many; cdr3_nt: TGTGCCAGTAAGGGACAGGGGGACACCGGGGAGCTGTTTTTT; cdr3_aa: CASKGQGDTGELFF
d_call: -; v_call: TRBV5-1; j_call: TRBJ2-3; clone_size: many; cdr3_nt: TGCGCCAGCAGCTTGGGGGAGGGCACAGATACGCAGTATTTT; cdr3_aa: CASSLGEGTDTQYF
d_call: -; v_call: TRBV20-1; j_call: TRBJ1-4; clone_size: many; cdr3_nt: TGCAGTGCTAGAGATCTATTGTGGGGGACTAATGAAAAACTGTTTTTT; cdr3_aa: CSARDLLWGTNEKLFF
d_call: -; v_call: TRBV10-2; j_call: TRBJ2-3; clone_size: -; cdr3_nt: TGCGCCAGCAGCCGCACAGATACGCAGTATTTT; cdr3_aa: CASSRTDTQYF
d_call: TRBD2; v_call: TRBV12-3/TRBV12-4; j_call: TRBJ2-1; clone_size: many; cdr3_nt: TGTGCCAGCAGTTTAACGGGGGGTAAACACAATGAGCAGTTCTTC; cdr3_aa: CASSLTGGKHNEQFF
d_call: -; v_call: TRBV24-1; j_call: TRBJ2-3; clone_size: many; cdr3_nt: TGTGCCACCAGTGAGGGGAGCACAGATACGCAGTATTTT; cdr3_aa: CATSEGSTDTQYF
d_call: -; v_call: TRBV20-1; j_call: TRBJ1-2; clone_size: -; cdr3_nt: TGCAGTGCCACGGCGGGGCTCCTCTATGGCTACACCTTC; cdr3_aa: CSATAGLLYGYTF
d_call: TRBD2; v_call: TRBV7-3; j_call: TRBJ2-5; clone_size: few; cdr3_nt: TGTGCCAGCAGCCGGGGGGGTGTCAGACAAGAGACCCAGTACTTC; cdr3_aa: CASSRGGVRQETQYF
d_call: -; v_call: TRBV9; j_call: TRBJ1-5; clone_size: few; cdr3_nt: TGTGCCAGCAGCGTAGGCAGGGATCTTCAGCCCCAGCATTTT; cdr3_aa: CASSVGRDLQPQHF
d_call: -; v_call: TRBV12-3/TRBV12-4; j_call: TRBJ2-5; clone_size: few; cdr3_nt: TGTGCCAGCAGTTTACGTCTCACGGAGACCCAGTACTTC; cdr3_aa: CASSLRLTETQYF
d_call: -; v_call: TRBV18; j_call: TRBJ1-1; clone_size: -; cdr3_nt: TGTGCCAGCTCACCCGCCCTACAAAGTGAAGCTTTCTTT; cdr3_aa: CASSPALQSEAFF